The clone carrying this T cell receptor beta chain was detected ten times or more. Its target is not known. TCRdb redid the calling of the 5' RACE reads with MiXCR, one entry per CDR3 protein. The sample consists of fewer than 35,000 distinct CDR3 sequences, roughly an eighth of them appearing once. The data stem from a study of neurological immune-mediated disorders. Study findings and constraints: In HTLV-1-associated myelopathy, TCR clonal expansion was greatest, whereas multiple sclerosis had the least, falling below healthy controls.

Time point of the sample: longitudinal time-point 2. Unsorted libraries were prepared from 2 million PBMCs held at -80 C. Looked up from germline, CDR1 is DFQATT and CDR2 is SNEGSKA (reference sequence). V dropped 3 bases and J dropped 1 base, with 12 bases sitting between them. This CDR3 is 14 amino acids long. This TCR derives from a woman in her 40s in good health. Sequenced sample: PBMCs. The V and J genes are TRBV20-1 and TRBJ1-1; D is undetermined. CDR3 in DNA: TGCAGTGCTAGTGACCGGGCCAGGAACACTGAAGCTTTCTTT. Encoded protein: CSASDRARNTEAFF.